Shown below are 16 T cell receptor beta chains from a single sample sequenced in a study of T cells in localized non-small cell lung cancer. Using immunoSEQ multiplex PCR, the repertoire was profiled, and TCRdb retains in-frame clones only, with some absent. The table has tens of thousands of clones, about nine tenths seen once. The sample consisted of peripheral blood, taken before any cancer treatment. These receptors were collected from a man between 40 and 69 years old with stage I squamous cell lung carcinoma.

The DNA of the CDR3 is TGCGCCAGCAGTCCCCAAGGACAGGGAGAGACCCAGTACTTC. Its translation: CASSPQGQGETQYF. The rearrangement uses TRBV5-1 and TRBJ2-5; TRBD1 matches at 8 bases. CDR1 is SGHRS and CDR2 is YFSETQ in the germline V gene. CDR3 length: 14 amino acids. V trimming: 5 bases; J trimming: 4 bases; junction bases outside the gene matches: 7.

The chain is built from TRBV2 and TRBJ1-5; D remains unclear. CDR1 SNHLY and CDR2 FYNNEI come from the germline V gene. The germline V and J ends were trimmed by 11 bases and 0 bases, with 11 bases remaining between them. This CDR3 region has 13 residues. The CDR3 loop reads CAGGQDSNQPQHF. CDR3 coding DNA: TGTGCCGGAGGCCAGGATAGCAATCAGCCCCAGCATTTT. Using reference TRBV2 and TRBJ1-5 for the parts outside the CDR3, the full variable domain is EPEVTQTPSHQVTQMGQEVILRCVPISNHLYFYWYRQILGQKVEFLVSFYNNEISEKSEIFDDQFSVERPDGSNFTLKIRSTKLEDSAMYFCAGGQDSNQPQHFGDGTRLSIL.

This clone was detected a few times. This chain links TRBV6-1 with TRBJ1-1, with 7 nucleotides matching TRBD1. With V trimmed by 3 bases and J by 2 bases, 3 bases remained unmatched. This CDR3 region has 14 residues. The germline gives CDR1 MNHNS, CDR2 SASEGT. In DNA, the CDR3 is TGTGCCAGCAGTGACAGGGGGGGTAACACTGAAGCTTTCTTT. Its translation: CASSDRGGNTEAFF.

This sequence joins TRBV9 and TRBJ2-3; tentative D call: TRBD2 (5 bases). The V end was cut by 0 bases, the J end by 2 bases, with 10 bases between. This CDR3 comprises 15 residues. The germline V gene encodes CDR1 SGDLS and CDR2 YYNGEE. For the CDR3, the DNA is TGTGCCAGCAGCGTAGGAGTGGGAGTCACAGATACGCAGTATTTT. Its translation is CASSVGVGVTDTQYF.

The sample holds one count of this clone. The J gene is TRBJ2-7, the V gene TRBV2; D is uncertain. CDR1 and CDR2 from the germline V gene are SNHLY and FYNNEI. Trimming removed 5 bases from V and 1 base from J, with 12 bases in between. This CDR3 is built from 14 residues. The CDR3 protein is CASSFDTVSYEQYF. Here the CDR3 DNA reads TGTGCCAGCAGTTTTGACACAGTATCCTACGAGCAGTACTTC.

The chain is built from TRBV29-1 and TRBJ2-5, with D tentatively TRBD1 (5 bases). This CDR3 is 13 amino acids long. Germline V CDR1 and CDR2: SQVTM, ANQGSEA. Trimming shortened V by 0 bases and J by 1 base, and 6 bases separated the two germline ends. CDR3 bases: TGCAGCGTTGAAGAGGACATCCAAGAGACCCAGTACTTC. Its protein product is CSVEEDIQETQYF.

The V call is TRBV7-2, the J call TRBJ2-7; D gene uncertain. V lost 2 bases and J 1 base, leaving 6 bases between the germline ends. The CDR3 is 13 amino acids. CDR1 and CDR2 (germline): SGHTA, FQGNSA. The CDR3: CASSLHISYEQYF. The CDR3 bases are TGTGCCAGCAGCTTACACATATCCTACGAGCAGTACTTC.

The rearrangement joins TRBV6-6 to TRBJ1-2; D is uncertain. Germline CDR1 is MNHNY and CDR2 is SVGAGI (reference sequence). There are 15 residues in the CDR3. Trimming stripped 2 bases from V and 7 bases from J, with 17 bases between. In DNA form, the CDR3 reads TGTGCCAGCAGTTACGATGGCTCATTGACGGGTGGCTACACCTTC. Its translation is CASSYDGSLTGGYTF.

This chain uses TRBV19 with TRBJ1-5, with a tentative D call TRBD1 (6 bases). V lost 6 bases to trimming and J lost 0 bases, with 21 bases between them. The germline CDR1 and CDR2 sequences are LNHDA and SQIVND (reference sequence). The CDR3 consists of 18 residues. The CDR3 region has the DNA TGTGCCAGTAGACCCAAAGTTGGGGGCGGCAATAGCAATCAGCCCCAGCATTTT. It encodes CASRPKVGGGNSNQPQHF.

The V call is TRBV21-1, the J call TRBJ2-1. TRBV21-1 is listed as a pseudogene. This CDR3 spans 17 amino acids. The CDR3 here is CASSQAPLGSGHNEQFF. The CDR3 DNA reads TGTGCCAGCAGCCAAGCGCCCCTAGGTTCGGGGCACAATGAGCAGTTCTTC.

The J gene is TRBJ2-3, the V gene TRBV5-1; D might be TRBD1 or TRBD2, each matching 6 bases. V was clipped by 1 base and J by 4 bases, with 16 bases between them. This CDR3 contains 16 residues. Germline V gene lookup returns CDR1 SGHRS and CDR2 YFSETQ. The CDR3 nucleotides read TGCGCCAGCAGCTTGAAGGGGGGCGCAGCCGCAGATACGCAGTATTTT. As protein: CASSLKGGAAADTQYF.

The J gene is TRBJ2-7, the V gene TRBV18, with TRBD1 matching 9 bases. The germline gives CDR1 KGHSH, CDR2 LQKENI. The CDR3 is made up of 15 amino acids. J lost 3 bases, V lost 8 bases, and 11 bases had no gene match. This CDR3 reads CASATAGQGRYEQYF. The CDR3 coding sequence is TGTGCCAGCGCCACAGCAGGACAGGGGCGCTACGAGCAGTACTTC. Based on the CDR3 plus reference TRBV18 and TRBJ2-7, the full variable domain is NAGVMQNPRHLVRRRGQEARLRCSPMKGHSHVYWYRQLPEEGLKFMVYLQKENIIDESGMPKERFSAEFPKEGPSILRIQQVVRGDSAAYFCASATAGQGRYEQYFGPGTRLTVT.

The V and J genes are TRBV28 and TRBJ2-7; TRBD2 might be the D (5 bases). CDR1 and CDR2 from the germline V gene are MDHEN and SYDVKM. This CDR3 is 17 amino acids long. V gave up 6 bases and J gave up 4 bases, with 25 bases separating them. The DNA of the CDR3 is TGTGCCAGCAGCTTTCTGGCCCTTTCCGGACTGGATTACGAGCAGTACTTC. Its translation is CASSFLALSGLDYEQYF.

The chain employs TRBV6-1 and TRBJ1-5; 8 bases map to TRBD1. Per germline, CDR1 MNHNS and CDR2 SASEGT. The CDR3 runs to 15 residues. V trimming: 6 bases; J trimming: 0 bases; junction bases outside the gene matches: 4. CDR3 region: CASSRTGNSNQPQHF. The CDR3 DNA reads TGTGCCAGCAGCCGGACAGGGAATAGCAATCAGCCCCAGCATTTT.

This sequence joins TRBV4-1 and TRBJ1-4; D might be TRBD1 (5 bases). CDR3 length: 19 residues. Trimming shortened V by 1 base and J by 1 base, and 19 bases separated the two germline ends. Germline V gene sequence: CDR1 MGHRA, CDR2 YSYEKL. CDR3 region: CASSQGRGAGLVTNEKLFF. In nucleotides, the CDR3 is TGCGCCAGCAGCCAAGGCCGGGGAGCGGGACTTGTAACTAATGAAAAACTGTTTTTT.

V usage is TRBV7-2 and J usage is TRBJ2-5; TRBD2 is a possible D gene (7 bases). Germline assignment: CDR1 SGHTA and CDR2 FQGNSA. The CDR3 has 16 amino acids. V was cut by 1 base and J by 1 base, with 13 bases left in between. DNA for the CDR3: TGTGCCAGCAGCTTAGTAGGGGGGGGAGTCCAAGAGACCCAGTACTTC. This codes for CASSLVGGGVQETQYF. The entire variable domain, with the rest obtained from reference TRBV7-2 and TRBJ2-5, is as follows: GAGVSQSPSNKVTEKGKDVELRCDPISGHTALYWYRQSLGQGLEFLIYFQGNSAPDKSGLPSDRFSAERTGGSVSTLTIQRTQQEDSAVYLCASSLVGGGVQETQYFGPGTRLLVL.